This TCR beta chain was identified in a study of T cell responses to AZD1222 COVID-19 vaccine. Findings and limits, study-wide: Dominant CD4 TCR responses targeted spike regions 160-218 and 743-854.

Sequencing used immunoSEQ multiplex PCR; TCRdb keeps in-frame clones, though not all of them. This sample has about 150,000 clones, with around 90% found just once. On this clone itself: Its target is unknown.

This material consisted of peripheral blood, taken on day 0 of AZD1222 vaccination. The clonotype originates from an adult in good health.

The CDR3 region has the DNA TGTGCCAGCAGCCCCCCTCCGGGACAGGGGGGAGAGACCCAGTACTTC. Translation: CASSPPPGQGGETQYF. The chain combines TRBV7-8 with TRBJ2-5; 11 nucleotides agree with TRBD1. Per the germline V gene, CDR1 is SGHVS and CDR2 is FQNEAQ. The CDR3 covers 16 residues. J gave up 4 bases and V 5 bases, and 9 bases lay outside the gene matches.